The subject of this entry is one TCR beta chain. This record comes from a study of control samples from healthy donors and cancer patients. Using immunoSEQ multiplex PCR, the repertoire was profiled, and TCRdb retains in-frame clones only, with some absent. Counted here are 160,000 or so clones, over 90% occurring once; the ten biggest clones make up approximately 2.5%. Germline CDR1 and CDR2: LGHDT and YNNKEL (reference sequence). This CDR3 spans 16 amino acids. V was trimmed by 1 base and J by 3 bases, leaving 13 bases between them. The chain has TRBV3-1 (or the pseudogene TRBV3-2) and TRBJ1-5, with D possibly matching TRBD1 (6 bases). The origin of this receptor is a man between 50 and 59 years old in good health. The sequenced sample was blood. The CDR3 bases are TGTGCCAGCAGCCAAGGTACCGGGACACTCAATCAGCCCCAGCATTTT. Its protein is CASSQGTGTLNQPQHF.